This T cell receptor (beta chain) derives from a study of blood T cell repertoires in COVID-19. Study information: The United States, Italy and Spain were the sources of the acute and convalescent COVID-19 samples.

The CDR3 has 15 amino acids. Germline V gene lookup returns CDR1 SGHVS and CDR2 FNYEAQ. The germline V and J ends were trimmed by 5 bases and 0 bases, with 11 bases remaining between them. Authors' methods: From reference gene primer amplification, estimates of nucleated cell counts were derived. Produced via immunoSEQ multiplex PCR; TCRdb's table is partial and in-frame only. V and J calls and clone size are those listed in that table; D and trimming were worked out from the DNA. This table has around 110,000 clones, approximately 82% appearing once. The source is a man in his thirties or forties with acute or convalescent COVID-19. Material: peripheral blood. V usage is TRBV7-6 and J usage is TRBJ1-3, with a weak D call TRBD1 (5 bases). As DNA, the CDR3 is TGTGCCAGCAGCACGGGACTTACCTCTGGAAACACCATATATTTT. Translating gives CASSTGLTSGNTIYF.